The 20 T cell receptor beta chains presented below share a single source sample, sequenced in a study of patients and donors after allogeneic stem cell transplantation. MiXCR, run by TCRdb on the RT-PCR reads, gives a single entry per CDR3 protein. The sample gives some 230,000 distinct CDR3 sequences, 13% to 15% of which show up once; approximately 10% is in the top ten. What was sequenced was blood, either unsorted or a sorted T cell fraction (not recorded which). Receptors were obtained from a human donor who was either an allogeneic HSCT recipient or a stem cell or donor lymphocyte infusion donor (not recorded which). It is not recorded whose cells these are; they may come from a transplant donor.

This clonotype appeared many times. The CDR3 spells CASSYRPQGRLNTEAFF. In DNA form, the CDR3 reads TGTGCCAGCAGTTACCGACCACAGGGTCGGCTGAACACTGAAGCTTTCTTT. The chain links TRBV6-2 or TRBV6-3 to TRBJ1-1; perhaps TRBD1 as D (6 bases). V lost 2 bases, J lost 0 bases, and 16 bases lay in between. Germline loops: CDR1 MNHEY, CDR2 SVGEGT. The CDR3 is 17 residues long.

This clonotype turned up a few times. This chain links TRBV3-1 with TRBJ2-3; 7 nucleotides align to TRBD2. The CDR3 contains 14 residues. J gave up 5 bases and V 3 bases, and 5 bases lay outside the gene matches. CDR1 is LGHDT and CDR2 is YNNKEL in the germline V gene (reference sequence). The CDR3 region is CASSQAGEIDTQYF. The CDR3 bases are TGTGCCAGCAGCCAGGCGGGGGAGATAGATACGCAGTATTTT.

The chain has TRBV4-1 and TRBJ1-1, with D possibly TRBD1 on 5 matching bases. The CDR3 totals 14 residues. CDR1 and CDR2 from the germline V gene are MGHRA and YSYEKL. Trimming removed 0 bases from V and 1 base from J, with 6 bases in between. The CDR3 DNA is TGCGCCAGCAGCCAAGAAGACAGGAACACTGAAGCTTTCTTT. It codes for CASSQEDRNTEAFF.

In its sample, this clonotype was seen many times. The J gene is TRBJ2-7, the V gene TRBV12-3 or TRBV12-4; D may correspond to TRBD1 or TRBD2 (5 bases each). This CDR3 spans 14 amino acids. The V end was cut by 6 bases, the J end by 0 bases, with 12 bases between. The CDR3 DNA follows: TGTGCCAGCAGGAGGGGTCGAAACTCCTACGAGCAGTACTTC. The encoded protein is CASRRGRNSYEQYF.

In its sample, this clonotype was seen many times. The chain combines TRBV12-3 or TRBV12-4 with TRBJ1-1; no reliable D call. Trimming pared 3 bases from V and 1 base from J, leaving 12 bases between. CDR3 size: 15 residues. The CDR3 DNA reads as TGTGCCAGCAGTTTTATGGTGGGAGCGAACACTGAAGCTTTCTTT. Its protein product is CASSFMVGANTEAFF.

This clonotype was seen only a few times. V usage is TRBV5-1 and J usage is TRBJ2-2; D is perhaps TRBD2 (5 bases). Germline loops: CDR1 SGHRS, CDR2 YFSETQ. The CDR3 has 15 amino acids. Trimming left V 1 base short and J 5 bases short, with 12 bases between. The DNA for the CDR3 is TGCGCCAGCAGCTTGAGGAGGCCGGGGACCGGGGAGCTGTTTTTT. This gives the protein CASSLRRPGTGELFF.

This clonotype was picked up many times. The chain couples TRBV7-8 to TRBJ1-1; D call uncertain. V lost 5 bases, J lost 0 bases, and 10 bases lay in between. There are 14 residues in the CDR3. Per germline, CDR1 SGHVS and CDR2 FQNEAQ. The CDR3 coding sequence is TGTGCCAGCAGCCTTAGTGACCTGAACACTGAAGCTTTCTTT. Encoded protein: CASSLSDLNTEAFF.

The CDR3 reads CASSPNRGRGEAFF. The CDR3 nucleotides are TGTGCCAGCAGTCCAAACAGGGGCCGGGGTGAAGCTTTCTTT. The rearrangement joins TRBV7-3 to TRBJ1-1, with 7 bases matching TRBD1. V lost 6 bases and J lost 7; bases outside the gene matches: 11. This CDR3 region has 14 residues. CDR1 is SGHTA, CDR2 FQGTGA, per germline. Filled out from reference TRBV7-3 and TRBJ1-1, the complete variable domain reads GAGVSQTPSNKVTEKGKYVELRCDPISGHTALYWYRQSLGQGPEFLIYFQGTGAADDSGLPNDRFFAVRPEGSVSTLKIQRTERGDSAVYLCASSPNRGRGEAFFGQGTRLTVV.

This sequence joins TRBV20-1 and TRBJ2-5; tentatively, D is TRBD1 (6 bases). This CDR3 spans 14 amino acids. CDR1 is DFQATT, CDR2 SNEGSKA, per germline (reference sequence). Trimming left V 5 bases short and J 1 base short, with 14 bases between. CDR3 nucleotide sequence: TGCAGTGCTGGATCCGACAGGTTCCAAGAGACCCAGTACTTC. Its protein product is CSAGSDRFQETQYF.

The chain joins TRBV4-2 to TRBJ2-3; 9 bases are a match to TRBD1. V was pared by 0 bases and J by 5 bases, with 6 bases of the junction left unmatched. CDR1 is LGHNA and CDR2 is YNFKEQ in the germline V gene. CDR3 length: 16 residues. CDR3 sequence: CASSQEHRGLGDTQYF. The CDR3 region has the DNA TGTGCCAGCAGCCAAGAACACAGGGGGCTCGGAGATACGCAGTATTTT.

The chain links TRBV30 to TRBJ1-5; 7 bases line up with TRBD1. The CDR3 extends over 14 amino acids. J was trimmed by 5 bases and V by 2 bases; bases with no gene match: 6. Germline V gives CDR1 GTSNPN, CDR2 SVGIG (reference sequence). CDR3 loop: CAWSWTGKYQPQHF. Written as DNA, the CDR3 is TGTGCCTGGAGTTGGACAGGAAAGTATCAGCCCCAGCATTTT.

This clonotype showed up just a few times. The chain couples TRBV30 to TRBJ2-7, with TRBD2 matching 11 bases. The ends lost 4 bases at V and 2 bases at J; junction bases unmatched: 4. Germline CDR1 reads GTSNPN; CDR2 reads SVGIG (reference sequence). There are 14 residues in the CDR3. The chain's CDR3 is CAWNVLAGAYEQYF. The DNA of the CDR3 is TGTGCCTGGAACGTACTAGCGGGAGCCTACGAGCAGTACTTC.

This clonotype was counted many times. V is TRBV5-6 and J is TRBJ2-7; D might be TRBD1 or TRBD2, each matching 6 bases. The CDR3 loop spans 14 amino acids. Trimming took 2 bases from V and 2 from J, leaving 11 bases between them. In germline, CDR1 is SGHDT, CDR2 YYEEEE. DNA of the CDR3: TGTGCCAGCAGCTTAAGGGGGGACCCCTACGAGCAGTACTTC. Its protein product is CASSLRGDPYEQYF.

The chain carries TRBV30 and TRBJ2-1, with 7 bases lining up with TRBD2. The germline gives CDR1 GTSNPN, CDR2 SVGIG (reference sequence). The CDR3 sequence is 17 residues long. V shed 2 bases and J 4 bases; nucleotides not matched to a gene: 14. CDR3 loop: CAWSPSFFGGTYNEQFF. CDR3 DNA: TGTGCCTGGAGTCCTTCCTTTTTCGGGGGGACGTACAATGAGCAGTTCTTC.

This clonotype was counted at least ten times. The chain combines TRBV29-1 with TRBJ2-1; no reliable D call. V was clipped by 5 bases and J by 1 base, with 3 bases between them. Germline CDR1 SQVTM, CDR2 ANQGSEA. This CDR3 is 11 amino acids long. CDR3 sequence: CSVSSYNEQFF. The CDR3 DNA follows: TGCAGCGTTAGTTCCTACAATGAGCAGTTCTTC.

V gene TRBV27 combines with J gene TRBJ2-7; D is possibly TRBD2 (6 bases). This CDR3 spans 16 amino acids. V lost 5 bases and J lost 2, with 19 bases in between. Germline V gene sequence: CDR1 MNHEY, CDR2 SMNVEV (reference sequence). The CDR3 loop reads CASSPLRQRRAYEQYF. The CDR3 DNA follows: TGTGCCAGCAGTCCCCTCCGACAAAGGAGGGCCTACGAGCAGTACTTC.

This clonotype was observed many times. The chain has TRBV5-1 and TRBJ2-1; TRBD2 agrees at 7 bases. Germline CDR1 reads SGHRS; CDR2 reads YFSETQ. This CDR3 comprises 16 residues. J was trimmed by 7 bases and V by 7 bases; bases with no gene match: 17. DNA for the CDR3: TGCGCCAGCCAAGCCGAGGCGGGAGTCCTGGGTAATGAGCAGTTCTTC. Protein product: CASQAEAGVLGNEQFF.

The V and J genes are TRBV4-3 and TRBJ2-7; no clear D. Germline loops: CDR1 LGHNA, CDR2 YSLEER. With 0 bases removed from V and 5 bases from J, the gap between germline ends came to 14 bases. The CDR3 has 15 amino acids. For the CDR3, the DNA is TGCGCCAGCAGCCAAGAAATAGGTGGGGTGGACGAGCAGTACTTC. Translation gives CASSQEIGGVDEQYF.

This clonotype was observed many times. The chain links TRBV12-3 or TRBV12-4 to TRBJ2-7, with 10 bases identical to TRBD1. J gave up 6 bases and V 6 bases, and 11 bases lay outside the gene matches. The CDR3 extends over 15 amino acids. This CDR3 reads CASRTGTGAQGEQYF. For the CDR3, the DNA is TGTGCCAGCAGGACCGGGACAGGGGCTCAGGGCGAGCAGTACTTC.

The CDR3, as DNA: TGTGCCAGCAGTTTCTCGACAGGGAGCTCCTACAATGAGCAGTTCTTC. It encodes CASSFSTGSSYNEQFF. This chain uses TRBV27 with TRBJ2-1; TRBD1 matches 7 bases. This CDR3 has 16 residues. V shed 3 bases, J shed 0 bases, and the junction held 5 bases outside the gene matches. Per germline, CDR1 MNHEY and CDR2 SMNVEV (reference sequence).